This T cell receptor beta chain emerged from a study of shared clonotypes between healthy human individuals. General study points: The study found roughly 5% of naive CD4 clonotypes shared across several donors. Shared clonotypes across all four donors exceeded non-shared ones in generation probability.

Germline-derived CDR1 and CDR2 are MNHEY and SVGAGI. The length of the CDR3 is 15 residues. With V trimmed by 4 bases and J by 0 bases, 6 bases remained unmatched. TCRdb's copy holds only in-frame clones and misses some; the assay was immunoSEQ multiplex PCR. The sample consists of 550,000 to 700,000 clones, around 78% of them appearing once. From CD4+ cells came CD45RA+ naive and CD45RA-negative memory subsets. Remarks on this clone: Its antigen is not identified.

The chain uses TRBV6-5 and TRBJ2-7; 7 positions match TRBD2. The receptor's source is a woman aged 25 to 39 in good health. Material for sequencing was memory CD4+ T cells sorted from blood. Subset given: CD45RA-negative fraction. In nucleotides, the CDR3 is TGTGCCAGCAGTTCCCCCGGCGGGAGCTCCTACGAGCAGTACTTC. Amino acids: CASSSPGGSSYEQYF.